This is a list of T cell receptor beta chains from one sample in a study of cytomegalovirus exposure and HLA in healthy donors. Clones were sequenced by immunoSEQ multiplex PCR, and TCRdb holds only the in-frame ones, with some missing. The table lists more than 50,000 clones, with roughly 8.8% in the top ten. The source material was PBMCs. The receptors originated from a man between 50 and 59 years old in good health and CMV-seropositive. The conserved cysteine and the conserved F or W are not part of the CDR3 here. Each record gives: J gene, V gene, CDR3 protein.

TRBJ1-1	TRBV10-3	AISGPSGTEAF
TRBJ2-1	TRBV7-2	ASIKRGTSGSDEQF
TRBJ1-5	TRBV28	ASRSGSNQPQH
TRBJ2-2	TRBV19	ASSNSRGGELF
TRBJ1-5	TRBV9	ASSAELTGWPQH
TRBJ2-1	TRBV4-3	ASSPNRGHNNEQF
TRBJ1-1	TRBV28	ASSLLPGQGARTEAF
TRBJ1-5	TRBV19	ASSIGGDQPQH
TRBJ2-1	TRBV2	ASSTSGVYNEQF
TRBJ1-4	TRBV23-1	ASSRGDKGAEKLF
TRBJ1-5	TRBV2	ASSGGNQPQH
TRBJ1-1	TRBV6-5	ASSYSSGGNTEAF
TRBJ1-4	TRBV6-1	ASQGGQGGEKLF
TRBJ1-2	TRBV28	ASSLPGQTRSNYGYT
TRBJ1-2	TRBV6-5	ASKKETANYGYT
TRBJ2-5	TRBV6-7	ASSYLDQETQY
TRBJ2-5	TRBV9	ASNQGQDQETQY
TRBJ1-3	TRBV7-9	ASSRESSGNTIY
TRBJ2-7	TRBV5-1	ASSLEGTGTHEQY
TRBJ1-2	TRBV29-1	SVSDTHYGYT
TRBJ1-2	TRBV2	ASSEQGHYGYT
TRBJ1-5	TRBV15	ATSRTGQGDNQPQH
TRBJ2-7	TRBV5-6	ASSTRTSGISYEQY
TRBJ2-2	TRBV18	ASSPFSSVNTGELF
TRBJ2-1	TRBV6-1	ASSAPSGRKNEQF
TRBJ2-2	TRBV19	ASSFLPPPQGHGGELF
TRBJ1-1	TRBV11-3	ASSFRGGTGAHTEAF
TRBJ1-4	TRBV4-3	ASSQDGTNSLGEKLF
TRBJ2-7	TRBV11-3	ASSPQTGTSGDSYEQY
TRBJ2-2	TRBV7-3	ASSLDRVMRGTGNGGELF
TRBJ2-1	TRBV19	ASSQPGTGKHNEQF
TRBJ1-1	TRBV19	ASSKTGLGAF
TRBJ1-1	TRBV28	ASSLLLATGNTEAF
TRBJ1-2	TRBV6-5	ASSYSGTDGYT
TRBJ2-3	TRBV12-5	ASGRLGGGRTDTQY
TRBJ1-6	TRBV6-6	ASSSGTGGRHSPLH
TRBJ1-2	TRBV6-6	ASSLAGRDYGYT
TRBJ2-1	TRBV19	ASSPTSLEQF
TRBJ1-5	TRBV28	ASNLGLGNQPQH
TRBJ2-7	TRBV4-1	ASSQLGTPVEQY
TRBJ1-5	TRBV18	ASSPRTGNQPQH
TRBJ1-3	TRBV19	ASNLGTNGGNTIY
TRBJ1-1	TRBV7-9	ASSSQMNTEAF
TRBJ1-3	TRBV7-2	ASSWDTSSGNTIY
TRBJ1-1	TRBV7-9	ASSAQGATEAF
TRBJ1-5	TRBV7-9	ASSHAGTPNQPQH
TRBJ2-7	TRBV5-1	ASSLSTGVAYEQY
TRBJ1-4	TRBV11-2	ASSLGGHGEKLF
TRBJ1-5	TRBV19	ASSTDSTNQPQH
TRBJ2-5	TRBV7-7	ASSLNAVPQETQY
-	TRBV18	ASSPPGGGEQY
TRBJ2-7	TRBV7-2	ASSSTSGTGGSEQY
TRBJ1-1	TRBV7-2	ASSLVMAGEAF
TRBJ2-7	TRBV7-2	ASSLAGTGVEQY
TRBJ2-7	TRBV6-5	ASSPTSGVSYEQY
TRBJ2-3	TRBV12-2	ASRYLGCKSPLDTQY
TRBJ1-5	TRBV19	ASSRGQGAKRQPQH
TRBJ1-1	TRBV30	AWSLGSQVAF
TRBJ1-3	TRBV28	ASSPPGQSGNTIY